The rows below give T cell receptor beta chains drawn from one sample of a study of radiation and T cells in renal cell carcinoma. Assay: immunoSEQ multiplex PCR; the TCRdb copy retains only in-frame clones and omits some. The sample comprises 150,000 to 200,000 clones, 88% of which are singletons, and around 11% rests with the top ten. The sample was blood, taken from a patient whose treatment included radiotherapy and nephrectomy. All receptors come from a woman aged 45 to 65 with renal cell carcinoma. CDR3s include the opening cysteine and the closing phenylalanine or tryptophan. D genes are given only for firm matches. A clone size is listed for some rows: how often the clone was seen (once, few, many), or a class if it is expanded.

J gene | V gene | D gene | clone size | CDR3 protein | CDR3 DNA
TRBJ1-5 | TRBV15 | . | . | CATTRAPWGNQPQHF | TGTGCCACCACCCGGGCCCCATGGGGCAATCAGCCCCAGCATTTT
TRBJ1-1 | TRBV6-5 | TRBD1 | . | CASSPRQGARTEAFF | TGTGCCAGCAGTCCTCGACAGGGGGCGAGGACTGAAGCTTTCTTT
TRBJ2-3 | TRBV30 | TRBD2 | . | CAWSLGRTSGVADTQYF | TGTGCCTGGAGTTTAGGTCGGACTAGCGGGGTAGCAGATACGCAGTATTTT
TRBJ2-7 | TRBV5-6 | . | . | CASSLGAAEQYF | TGTGCCAGCAGCTTGGGGGCCGCCGAGCAGTACTTC
TRBJ2-2 | TRBV7-2 | TRBD2 | . | CASSTDSGVAGELFF | TGTGCCAGCAGCACCGATAGCGGGGTCGCCGGGGAGCTGTTTTTT
TRBJ1-1 | TRBV18 | . | . | CASSPGGRTEAFF | TGTGCCAGCTCGCCCGGGGGCCGGACTGAAGCTTTCTTT
TRBJ2-3 | TRBV11-3 | TRBD1 | . | CASSNTGVTDTQYF | TGTGCCAGCAGCAATACAGGGGTCACAGATACGCAGTATTTT
TRBJ1-1 | TRBV5-1 | . | . | CASSSRYGSMNTEAFF | TGCGCCAGCAGTTCACGGTACGGGAGCATGAACACTGAAGCTTTCTTT
TRBJ1-5 | TRBV15 | . | . | CATSRDRADQPQHF | TGTGCCACCAGCAGAGATCGGGCAGATCAGCCCCAGCATTTT
TRBJ2-3 | TRBV9 | . | . | CASSVVARNTDTQYF | TGTGCCAGCAGCGTAGTTGCCCGGAACACAGATACGCAGTATTTT
TRBJ1-2 | TRBV18 | . | . | CASSPRGADGYTF | TGTGCCAGCTCACCACGGGGGGCGGATGGCTACACCTTC
TRBJ1-1 | TRBV7-2 | . | . | CASSSKWRDTEAFF | TGTGCCAGCAGTTCCAAGTGGAGGGACACTGAAGCTTTCTTT
TRBJ1-6 | TRBV2 | . | . | CASTFSQTISGSPLHF | TGTGCCAGCACCTTTTCCCAGACTATCTCGGGTTCACCCCTCCACTTT
TRBJ2-7 | TRBV14 | . | . | CASSQVTGRNYEQYF | TGTGCCAGCAGCCAAGTAACAGGGAGAAACTACGAGCAGTACTTC
TRBJ1-2 | TRBV27 | TRBD1 | . | CASSSPGQGADGYTF | TGTGCCAGCAGTTCCCCGGGACAGGGGGCGGATGGCTACACCTTC
TRBJ1-1 | TRBV14 | . | . | CASSPSGLNTEAFF | TGTGCCAGCAGCCCCTCTGGCTTGAACACTGAAGCTTTCTTT
TRBJ1-1 | TRBV9 | . | . | CASSVEGVSASMNTEAFF | TGTGCCAGCAGCGTAGAAGGCGTGTCGGCCTCTATGAACACTGAAGCTTTCTTT
TRBJ2-1 | TRBV4-3 | TRBD2 | . | CASSQAPSGGAGNEQFF | TGCGCCAGCAGCCAAGCCCCTAGCGGGGGGGCTGGGAATGAGCAGTTCTTC
TRBJ2-7 | TRBV7-6 | TRBD2 | . | CASSPGAGDSYEQYF | TGTGCCAGCAGCCCCGGGGCGGGGGACTCCTACGAGCAGTACTTC
TRBJ1-4 | TRBV7-8 | . | . | CASSSTGINFGKLFF | TGTGCCAGCAGCTCGACCGGGATAAACTTTGGAAAACTGTTTTTT
TRBJ1-1 | TRBV7-2 | . | . | CASSLGRENTEAFF | TGTGCCAGCAGCTTAGGACGGGAGAACACTGAAGCTTTCTTT
TRBJ2-7 | TRBV5-1 | TRBD2 | . | CASSLLGGLAGIEQYF | TGCGCCAGCAGCCTGCTTGGAGGACTAGCGGGGATTGAGCAGTACTTC
TRBJ2-7 | TRBV19 | . | . | CASSPFDSYEQYF | TGTGCCAGTAGTCCTTTTGACTCCTACGAGCAGTACTTC
TRBJ1-1 | TRBV19 | . | . | CASSIFGENTEAFF | TGTGCCAGTAGTATATTCGGGGAGAACACTGAAGCTTTCTTT
TRBJ1-1 | TRBV7-9 | TRBD1 | few | CASSSQLTGETEAFF | TGTGCCAGCAGCTCCCAACTCACAGGGGAGACTGAAGCTTTCTTT
TRBJ2-7 | TRBV4-1 | TRBD1 | . | CASSYPAGTEPEQYF | TGCGCCAGCAGTTACCCCGCCGGGACAGAGCCCGAGCAGTACTTC
TRBJ1-5 | TRBV6-5 | . | . | CASSLTMYSNQPQHF | TGTGCCAGCAGTCTAACGATGTATAGCAATCAGCCCCAGCATTTT
TRBJ2-7 | TRBV7-3 | . | . | CASSLQTGSSYEQYF | TGTGCCAGCAGCTTACAAACAGGTTCCTCCTACGAGCAGTACTTC
TRBJ1-6 | TRBV18 | TRBD1 | once | CASSPQDRGDSPLHF | TGTGCCAGCTCACCCCAGGACAGGGGAGACTCACCCCTCCACTTT
TRBJ1-1 | TRBV5-1 | . | . | CASSPSHGTVNTEAFF | TGCGCCAGCAGCCCCTCCCATGGGACGGTGAACACTGAAGCTTTCTTT
TRBJ1-5 | TRBV6-6 | TRBD1 | once | CASSLGTDNQPQHF | TGTGCCAGCAGTTTAGGGACAGACAATCAGCCCCAGCATTTT
TRBJ1-1 | TRBV19 | TRBD1 | . | CASIPRDRARSTEAFF | TGTGCCAGTATCCCAAGGGACAGGGCGAGGTCCACTGAAGCTTTCTTT
TRBJ1-2 | TRBV29-1 | . | . | CSVEGGHGYTF | TGCAGCGTTGAGGGGGGGCATGGCTACACCTTC
TRBJ1-3 | TRBV5-1 | . | . | CASSLTQGSGNTIYF | TGCGCCAGCAGCCTGACCCAGGGGTCTGGAAACACCATATATTTT
TRBJ1-6 | TRBV19 | TRBD1 | . | CASNNRDRGSPLHF | TGTGCCAGTAACAACCGGGACAGGGGCTCACCCCTCCACTTT
TRBJ2-6 | TRBV18 | . | . | CASSPEGFGLSGANVLTF | TGTGCCAGCTCACCCGAAGGGTTCGGTCTCTCTGGGGCCAACGTCCTGACTTTC
TRBJ1-3 | TRBV5-1 | . | . | CASSSEGDQGNTIYF | TGCGCCAGCAGCTCGGAAGGGGATCAGGGAAACACCATATATTTT
TRBJ2-1 | TRBV6-6 | . | . | CASSYSNEQFF | TGTGCCAGCAGTTACTCTAATGAGCAGTTCTTC
TRBJ1-1 | TRBV9 | TRBD1 | . | CASSVTDRGSTEAFF | TGTGCCAGCAGCGTCACCGACAGGGGAAGCACTGAAGCTTTCTTT
TRBJ1-2 | TRBV6-6 | . | . | CAGGVSYGYTF | TGTGCCGGGGGGGTATCTTATGGCTACACCTTC
TRBJ1-1 | TRBV7-9 | . | . | CASSLVGSTRGTEAFF | TGTGCCAGCAGCTTAGTGGGTTCCACCCGAGGCACTGAAGCTTTCTTT
TRBJ2-3 | TRBV11-3 | TRBD2 | . | CASSTRGGSGTDTQYF | TGTGCCAGCAGCACACGGGGGGGGTCGGGCACAGATACGCAGTATTTT
TRBJ1-4 | TRBV7-9 | . | . | CASSFGVENEKLFF | TGTGCCAGCAGCTTCGGGGTAGAGAATGAAAAACTGTTTTTT
TRBJ1-1 | TRBV5-1 | . | . | CASSPAGAGTEAFF | TGCGCCAGCAGCCCTGCGGGGGCTGGAACTGAAGCTTTCTTT
TRBJ1-6 | TRBV7-2 | . | . | CASSSGVSYNSPLHF | TGTGCCAGCAGCTCCGGAGTCTCCTATAATTCACCCCTCCACTTT